These 6 T cell receptor beta chains originate from one sample sequenced in a study of human T cells and chemical hapten exposure. One entry per CDR3 protein, called by TCRdb with MiXCR from the RACE reads. The sample has 95,000 or so distinct CDR3 sequences; 10% to 12% are singletons. The time point is: patch test 2, 6 weeks after DPC sensitization. The treatment here: therapeutic diphenylcyclopropenone sensitization with weekly scalp DPC. Sequencing used whole blood, obtained in connection with sensitization to the hapten diphenylcyclopropenone (DPC). The receptors derive from a woman in her thirties or forties with alopecia areata. Some clones in this sample may be carry-over from other donors' samples.

Turning to this clonotype: One base away lies a much larger clone, so this may be a sequencing read error. The V and J genes are TRBV7-9 and TRBJ2-3, with D unclear. CDR1 is SEHNR, CDR2 FQNEAQ, per germline (reference sequence). The CDR3 runs to 11 residues. Between the trimmed V and J ends, which lost 5 bases and 2 bases, there was a span of 2 bases. CDR3 amino acids: CASSDTDTQYF. For the CDR3, the DNA is TGTGCCAGCAGCGACACAGATACGCAGTATTTT. Full variable domain (missing parts from reference TRBV7-9 and TRBJ2-3): DTGVSQNPRHKITKRGQNVTFRCDPISEHNRLYWYRQTLGQGPEFLTYFQNEAQLEKSRLLSDRFSAERPKGSFSTLEIQRTEQGDSAMYLCASSDTDTQYFGPGTRLTVL.

Remarks on this clonotype: A read error is possible here, since a much larger clone lies one base away. The gene calls are TRBV6-2 or TRBV6-3 and TRBJ2-3, with 7 bases lining up with TRBD1. The CDR3 extends over 14 amino acids. CDR1 and CDR2 from the germline V gene are MNHEY and SVGEGT. The CDR3 region is CASSYDRDTDTQNF. For the CDR3, the DNA is TGTGCCAGCAGTTACGACAGGGACACAGATACGCAGAATTTT.

The chain uses TRBV7-2 and TRBJ2-3, with unresolved D. The germline V gene encodes CDR1 SGHTA and CDR2 FQGNSA. Trimming shortened V by 4 bases and J by 2 bases, and 7 bases separated the two germline ends. The CDR3 covers 13 residues. In nucleotides, the CDR3 is TGTGCCAGCAGCTCGGACCTCACAGATACGCAGTATTTT. Encoded protein: CASSSDLTDTQYF.

The genes are TRBV7-2 and TRBJ1-3, with D hard to call. CDR3 length equals 15 residues. With 1 base removed from V and 4 bases from J, the gap between germline ends came to 11 bases. Germline values: CDR1 SGHTA, CDR2 FQGNSA. As DNA, the CDR3 is TGTGCCAGCAGCTTAGGGTTAGGTGCGGGAAACACCATATATTTT. Translating gives CASSLGLGAGNTIYF.

This chain connects TRBV3-1 to TRBJ2-5, with D unresolved. V was pared by 4 bases and J by 1 base, with 10 bases between. The length of the CDR3 is 14 residues. Germline loops: CDR1 LGHDT, CDR2 YNNKEL (reference sequence). CDR3 nucleotides: TGTGCCAGCAGCCCGGACCTAACCCAAGAGACCCAGTACTTC. Translated: CASSPDLTQETQYF.

This clonotype was seen many times. This chain joins TRBV10-2 and TRBJ1-6; 7 positions agree with TRBD1. Trimming cost V 3 bases and J 2 bases; bases outside gene matches: 1. This CDR3 has 15 residues. Looked up from germline, CDR1 is WSHSY and CDR2 is SAAADI. This CDR3 is CASSEGTAYNSPLHF. DNA for the CDR3: TGCGCCAGCAGTGAAGGGACAGCCTATAATTCACCCCTCCACTTT.